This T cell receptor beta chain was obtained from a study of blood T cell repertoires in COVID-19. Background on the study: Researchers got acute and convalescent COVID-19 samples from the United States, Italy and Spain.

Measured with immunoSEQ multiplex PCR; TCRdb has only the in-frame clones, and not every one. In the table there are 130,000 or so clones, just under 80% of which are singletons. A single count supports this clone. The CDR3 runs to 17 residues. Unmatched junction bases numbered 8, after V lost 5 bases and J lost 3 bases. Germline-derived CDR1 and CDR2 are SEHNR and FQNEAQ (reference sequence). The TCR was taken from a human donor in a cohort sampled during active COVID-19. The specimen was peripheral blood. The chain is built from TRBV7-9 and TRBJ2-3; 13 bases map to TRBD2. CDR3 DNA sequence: TGTGCCAGCAGCCTTTGGACTAGCGGGAGTCATACAGATACGCAGTATTTT. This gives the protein CASSLWTSGSHTDTQYF.